A single T cell receptor beta chain is shown here with its context. Other DNA sequences in this sample translate to the same CDR3. The data derive from a study of blood T cell repertoires in COVID-19. Some clones are missing from TCRdb's copy, which holds only in-frame ones; the method was immunoSEQ multiplex PCR. Among 150,000 to 250,000 clones listed, about 85% were seen once. Trimming cost V 0 bases and J 5 bases; bases outside gene matches: 4. Germline CDR1 is SGDLS and CDR2 is YYNGEE. The CDR3 consists of 15 residues. The chain recombines TRBV9 with TRBJ2-5; 10 bases map to TRBD2. The sample consisted of PBMCs or T cells enriched from blood (not recorded which). This clonotype originated in a woman aged 25 to 39 who had recovered from COVID-19. CDR3 sequence (DNA): TGTGCCAGCAGCGTAGGAGCGGGAGGGCCGGAGACCCAGTACTTC. Amino acids: CASSVGAGGPETQYF.